These 5 T cell receptor beta chains were all obtained from the same sample, sequenced in a study of T cells in Graves' hyperthyroidism and ophthalmopathy. RNA transcripts yielded amplified TCR beta CDR3 regions. HTBI primers were employed in a first-round RT-PCR of the TCR CDR3. TCRdb reanalysed the multiplex PCR reads using MiXCR and keeps one entry per CDR3 protein. The sample has 250,000 to 300,000 distinct CDR3 sequences; around 13% are singletons. Sequences were obtained from blood. The source is a woman between 35 and 50 years old with Graves' hyperthyroidism.

This clonotype was seen at least ten times. The gene calls are TRBV20-1 and TRBJ2-7, with TRBD1 matching over 10 bases. Trimming took 0 bases from V and 3 from J; bases not matched to a gene: 5. This CDR3 is 15 amino acids long. Germline assignment: CDR1 DFQATT and CDR2 SNEGSKA (reference sequence). This chain's CDR3 is CSARDRRTGGYEQYF. For the CDR3, the DNA is TGCAGTGCTAGAGACAGGAGGACAGGGGGCTACGAGCAGTACTTC.

This clonotype was counted at least ten times. The V gene is TRBV10-3, the J gene TRBJ2-2; D is undetermined. Germline V lookup: CDR1 ENHRY, CDR2 SYGVKD. Trimming took 3 bases from V and 9 from J, leaving 11 bases between them. The CDR3 runs to 13 residues. The CDR3 coding sequence is TGTGCCATCAGTGAAGACCTCGGCCGGGAGCTGTTTTTT. Translated: CAISEDLGRELFF.

In its sample, this clonotype was seen many times. This chain joins TRBV7-2 and TRBJ2-7; tentative D call: TRBD2 (6 bases). Germline CDR1 is SGHTA and CDR2 is FQGNSA. V lost 5 bases to trimming and J lost 5 bases, with 19 bases between them. This CDR3 is 15 amino acids long. The CDR3 sequence is CASSNDGDSVNEQYF. The CDR3 DNA sequence: TGTGCCAGCAGCAACGACGGGGACTCCGTAAACGAGCAGTACTTC.

This clonotype was seen repeatedly, ten times or more. The chain uses TRBV28 and TRBJ1-6; perhaps TRBD1 as D (5 bases). Trimming stripped 6 bases from V and 2 bases from J, with 11 bases between. Germline V lookup: CDR1 MDHEN, CDR2 SYDVKM. The CDR3 extends over 15 amino acids. CDR3 protein: CASRSPGPYNSPLHF. The CDR3 bases are TGTGCCAGCAGATCCCCAGGGCCCTATAATTCACCCCTCCACTTT. The full variable domain, in which reference TRBV28 and TRBJ1-6 provide the parts outside the CDR3, is DVKVTQSSRYLVKRTGEKVFLECVQDMDHENMFWYRQDPGLGLRLIYFSYDVKMKEKGDIPEGYSVSREKKERFSLILESASTNQTSMYLCASRSPGPYNSPLHFGNGTRLTVT.

The genes are TRBV16 and TRBJ1-1; TRBD1 matches 11 bases. The trim removed 4 bases at V and 10 bases at J, leaving 2 bases unmatched. Per germline, CDR1 KGHSY and CDR2 FQNENV. The CDR3 consists of 12 residues. CDR3: CASSPDRGRAFF. The CDR3 DNA sequence: TGTGCCAGCAGCCCGGACAGGGGGCGAGCTTTCTTT.